The entry that follows covers one T cell receptor beta chain sequence. The data were taken from a study of blood T cell repertoires in COVID-19. Study at large: From the United States, Italy and Spain came samples of acute and convalescent COVID-19. The cDNA or gDNA used as material had been derived from T cells, B-cell-depleted T cells, or PBMCs.

The J segment lost 6 bases and the V segment lost 4 bases, leaving 9 bases of the junction unmatched. The CDR3 is made up of 15 amino acids. CDR1 SGHRS and CDR2 YFSETQ come from the germline V gene. Original data processing: Nucleated cell counts were estimated from reference gene primer amplification. Sequencing was performed with immunoSEQ multiplex PCR; in TCRdb, only in-frame clones are kept and a portion is missing. D and trimming come from the DNA, and the V and J calls and clone size come from that table. The sample consists of about 260,000 clones, less than 90% of them appearing once. Sequencing was performed on peripheral blood. The receptor was derived from a human donor in a cohort sampled during active COVID-19. The chain is built from TRBV5-1 and TRBJ1-1, with 10 bases aligning to TRBD1. CDR3 in amino acids: CASSGRQGAPAEAFF. CDR3 in DNA: TGCGCCAGCAGCGGGCGACAGGGGGCGCCTGCTGAAGCTTTCTTT.